The 26 T cell receptor beta chains below come from one sample, sequenced in a study of OX40 agonist ivuxolimab in advanced cancers. Some clones are missing from TCRdb's copy, which holds only in-frame ones; the method was immunoSEQ multiplex PCR. The data show approximately 67,000 clones, around 81% seen once. This sample comprised CD4+ or CD8+ T cells sorted from blood, obtained in a trial of the OX40 agonist ivuxolimab. The receptor source for this set is an adult with an advanced solid tumor such as melanoma, head and neck, liver or kidney cancer.

This sequence joins TRBV9 and TRBJ1-3; perhaps TRBD1 as D (5 bases). The V and J ends lost 4 bases and 4 bases respectively, with 9 bases between them. Germline assignment: CDR1 SGDLS and CDR2 YYNGEE. The CDR3 contains 13 residues. This CDR3 reads CASSIGTGNTIYF. The DNA for the CDR3 is TGTGCCAGCAGCATCGGGACGGGAAACACCATATATTTT.

The chain carries TRBV10-2 and TRBJ1-1; possible D gene TRBD1, 5 bases. The V and J ends lost 2 bases and 6 bases respectively, with 13 bases between them. CDR3 length: 14 residues. Germline V gives CDR1 WSHSY, CDR2 SAAADI. The CDR3: CASSETGAGAEAFF. CDR3 DNA sequence: TGCGCCAGCAGTGAGACCGGGGCTGGGGCTGAAGCTTTCTTT.

This sequence joins TRBV5-1 and TRBJ2-1; 8 positions match TRBD1. Germline V lookup: CDR1 SGHRS, CDR2 YFSETQ. V dropped 2 bases and J dropped 8; count of bases not matched to a gene: 3. The CDR3 is made up of 13 amino acids. This chain's CDR3 is CASSFQGADEQFF. The CDR3 coding sequence is TGCGCCAGCAGCTTTCAGGGGGCGGATGAGCAGTTCTTC.

The chain employs TRBV10-1 and TRBJ1-2; possibly TRBD1 for D (5 bases). The CDR3 consists of 13 residues. V lost 0 bases and J lost 6, with 8 bases in between. Germline-derived CDR1 and CDR2 are WNHNN and SYGVQD (reference sequence). CDR3 coding DNA: TGCGCCAGCAGTGAGTCGACGGGGGATGGCTACACCTTC. Residues: CASSESTGDGYTF.

The genes are TRBV27 and TRBJ1-2; TRBD1 might be the D (6 bases). Germline V gene sequence: CDR1 MNHEY, CDR2 SMNVEV (reference sequence). The CDR3 has 16 residues. The ends were cut back, 5 bases at V and 2 bases at J, with 18 bases in the middle. The CDR3 nucleotides are TGTGCCAGCAGTCTGGGGGCAGGGGTCCGAAACTATGGCTACACCTTC. This translates into CASSLGAGVRNYGYTF.

This clone came up once. This sequence joins TRBV7-9 and TRBJ2-3; 11 bases align to TRBD2. After removal of 0 bases from V and 7 bases from J, the junction contained 6 bases not matched to a gene. This CDR3 is built from 16 residues. Germline CDR1 and CDR2: SEHNR and FQNEAQ (reference sequence). The DNA for the CDR3 is TGTGCCAGCAGCTTAGCGCCTCTAGCGGGAGGAAATACGCAGTATTTT. It specifies CASSLAPLAGGNTQYF. The variable domain in full, with the rest retrieved from reference TRBV7-9 and TRBJ2-3, is DTGVSQNPRHKITKRGQNVTFRCDPISEHNRLYWYRQTLGQGPEFLTYFQNEAQLEKSRLLSDRFSAERPKGSFSTLEIQRTEQGDSAMYLCASSLAPLAGGNTQYFGPGTRLTVL.

This clone appeared a single time. The J gene is TRBJ1-5, the V gene TRBV27; D perhaps matches TRBD1 (6 bases). V gave up 5 bases and J gave up 7 bases, with 12 bases separating them. The germline CDR1 and CDR2 sequences are MNHEY and SMNVEV (reference sequence). The CDR3 loop spans 13 amino acids. The DNA for the CDR3 is TGTGCCAGCAGTGACACAGGGCGCCAGCCCCAGCATTTT. Amino acids: CASSDTGRQPQHF.

V is TRBV7-2 and J is TRBJ2-3; D call uncertain. Germline loops: CDR1 SGHTA, CDR2 FQGNSA. Between the trimmed V and J ends, which lost 1 base and 5 bases, there was a span of 10 bases. This CDR3 region has 14 residues. The CDR3 protein is CASSLELAKDTQYF. The DNA for the CDR3 is TGTGCCAGCAGCTTAGAACTTGCGAAAGATACGCAGTATTTT.

The CDR3 region has the DNA TGCGCCAGCAGTCAAGGGGACAGGGGAGCGAGGTATAGCAATCAGCCCCAGCATTTT. Protein sequence: CASSQGDRGARYSNQPQHF. V gene TRBV23-1 combines with J gene TRBJ1-5, with 10 positions matching TRBD1. TRBV23-1 falls under the ORF class, with uncertain function. Unmatched junction bases numbered 10, after V lost 2 bases and J lost 0 bases. This CDR3 has 19 residues.

This rearrangement joins TRBV6-5 to TRBJ1-4; TRBD1 is a possible D gene (6 bases). This CDR3 is 15 amino acids long. Germline CDR1 reads MNHEY; CDR2 reads SVGAGI. The germline V and J ends were trimmed by 2 bases and 0 bases, with 7 bases remaining between them. CDR3: CASSYGGSTNEKLFF. The CDR3 DNA is TGTGCCAGCAGTTACGGGGGCTCAACTAATGAAAAACTGTTTTTT.

The rearrangement joins TRBV5-4 to TRBJ2-1; D unclear. CDR1 and CDR2 from the germline V gene are SGHNT and YYREEE (reference sequence). Trimming pared 0 bases from V and 1 base from J, leaving 11 bases between. The CDR3 loop spans 16 amino acids. CDR3 in DNA: TGTGCCAGCAGCTTGGCCACGGGCCCGTCCTACAATGAGCAGTTCTTC. As protein: CASSLATGPSYNEQFF.

The chain employs TRBV7-2 and TRBJ2-7, with unresolved D. The CDR3 has 13 amino acids. Trimming pared 0 bases from V and 4 bases from J, leaving 7 bases between. Germline lookup yields CDR1 SGHTA and CDR2 FQGNSA. In nucleotides, the CDR3 is TGTGCCAGCAGCTTAGCGGCCCTTTACGAGCAGTACTTC. Translating gives CASSLAALYEQYF. Filled out from reference TRBV7-2 and TRBJ2-7, the complete variable domain reads GAGVSQSPSNKVTEKGKDVELRCDPISGHTALYWYRQSLGQGLEFLIYFQGNSAPDKSGLPSDRFSAERTGGSVSTLTIQRTQQEDSAVYLCASSLAALYEQYFGPGTRLTVT.

This chain uses TRBV15 with TRBJ2-6, with D possibly matching TRBD1 (5 bases). This CDR3 has 14 amino acids. Per germline, CDR1 LNHNV and CDR2 YYDKDF (reference sequence). V lost 6 bases and J 2 bases, leaving 8 bases between the germline ends. For the CDR3, the DNA is TGTGCCACCAGGGTAGGGGCTGGGGCCAACGTCCTGACTTTC. Residues: CATRVGAGANVLTF. The entire variable domain, with the rest obtained from reference TRBV15 and TRBJ2-6, is as follows: DAMVIQNPRYQVTQFGKPVTLSCSQTLNHNVMYWYQQKSSQAPKLLFHYYDKDFNNEADTPDNFQSRRPNTSFCFLDIRSPGLGDTAMYLCATRVGAGANVLTFGAGSRLTVL.

This chain connects TRBV30 to TRBJ2-5; 11 nucleotides align to TRBD2. V gave up 4 bases and J gave up 7 bases; unmatched junction bases: 5. The CDR3 loop spans 13 amino acids. CDR1 GTSNPN and CDR2 SVGIG come from the germline V gene (reference sequence). The DNA for the CDR3 is TGTGCCTGGAAGGCTCTAGCGGGGGGGACCCAGTACTTC. The encoded protein is CAWKALAGGTQYF.

V and J are TRBV4-1 and TRBJ1-2; 8 bases align to TRBD1. Germline-derived CDR1 and CDR2 are MGHRA and YSYEKL. The CDR3 loop spans 17 amino acids. V lost 4 bases and J lost 7; bases outside the gene matches: 17. CDR3 amino acids: CASSPQLFQGARRGYTF. The CDR3 region has the DNA TGCGCCAGCAGCCCGCAACTCTTTCAGGGGGCAAGGCGTGGCTACACCTTC.

This clone was detected only once. The V gene is TRBV15, the J gene TRBJ2-5; no clear D. The J call may be mistaken, given a closer DNA end match to TRBJ2-7. The V gene's germline CDR1 is LNHNV and CDR2 YYDKDF (reference sequence). The CDR3 consists of 13 residues. In DNA, the CDR3 is TGTGCCACCAGCAGAGACCTAGCCTACGAGCAGTACTTC. Its translation is CATSRDLAYEQYF.

In this sample, this clone turned up a few times. J is TRBJ2-5 and V is TRBV6-1; no reliable D call. The CDR3 spans 14 residues. Trimming shortened V by 2 bases and J by 5 bases, and 12 bases separated the two germline ends. Looked up from germline, CDR1 is MNHNS and CDR2 is SASEGT. CDR3 bases: TGTGCCAGCAGTGAACTCGGGTTGGGGGAGACCCAGTACTTC. Its protein product is CASSELGLGETQYF.

The chain couples TRBV18 to TRBJ2-3; perhaps TRBD2 as D (6 bases). V lost 2 bases and J 1 base, leaving 10 bases between the germline ends. The CDR3 spans 15 residues. Germline CDR1 KGHSH, CDR2 LQKENI. The CDR3 region is CASSPTWEGTDTQYF. The CDR3 DNA is TGTGCCAGCTCACCAACTTGGGAGGGCACAGATACGCAGTATTTT.

V and J are TRBV10-3 and TRBJ1-5; 7 bases fit TRBD1. The CDR3 runs 17 residues. From germline, CDR1 is ENHRY and CDR2 SYGVKD. Germline trimming cut 0 bases from V and 6 bases from J; bases unmatched to any gene: 11. The CDR3 DNA reads as TGTGCCATCAGTGAGTCGAACCTAACAGGGGCCACTCAGCCCCAGCATTTT. It specifies CAISESNLTGATQPQHF.

This clone was picked up a small number of times. The CDR3 sequence: CASSRDRGVTYV. The CDR3 coding sequence is TGTGCCAGCAGCCGGGACAGGGGCGTAACGTACGTC. The chain combines TRBV6-1 with TRBJ2-7; 10 nucleotides match TRBD1. The CDR3 covers 12 residues. The germline V gene encodes CDR1 MNHNS and CDR2 SASEGT. The junction had 8 bases not matched to a gene; V was cut back by 6 bases and J by 12 bases.

The CDR3 DNA follows: TGTGCCAGCAGTGTTCGGCAGAGCACAGATACGCAGTATTTT. Translating gives CASSVRQSTDTQYF. The chain employs TRBV2 and TRBJ2-3; D call uncertain. The ends were cut back, 4 bases at V and 0 bases at J, with 8 bases in the middle. This CDR3 comprises 14 residues. Germline assignment: CDR1 SNHLY and CDR2 FYNNEI.

In its sample, this clone was seen a few times. V gene TRBV19 combines with J gene TRBJ1-5; tentative D call: TRBD1 (5 bases). The CDR3 is made up of 13 amino acids. Germline values: CDR1 LNHDA, CDR2 SQIVND (reference sequence). Trimming removed 4 bases from V and 6 bases from J, with 10 bases in between. The CDR3, as DNA: TGTGCCAGTAGTACGGGGGAAAGTCAGCCCCAGCATTTT. Its protein product is CASSTGESQPQHF.

V is TRBV11-3 and J is TRBJ1-1, with D unresolved. V lost 5 bases, J lost 11 bases, and 18 bases lay in between. CDR1 is SGHNT, CDR2 YENEEA, per germline. The CDR3 is 13 amino acids. This CDR3 reads CASSEGARMGAFF. CDR3 sequence (DNA): TGTGCCAGCAGCGAGGGAGCCCGGATGGGCGCTTTCTTT.

V gene TRBV6-6 combines with J gene TRBJ2-2; TRBD1 matches 7 bases. The ends lost 2 bases at V and 1 base at J; junction bases unmatched: 4. Germline values: CDR1 MNHNY, CDR2 SVGAGI (reference sequence). CDR3 length: 16 residues. The CDR3 here is CASSYTGVGNTGELFF. CDR3 sequence (DNA): TGTGCCAGCAGTTACACAGGGGTGGGGAACACCGGGGAGCTGTTTTTT.

The chain recombines TRBV7-9 with TRBJ2-1; possibly TRBD2 for D (5 bases). V shed 1 base and J shed 8 bases, with 27 bases lying between them. Germline V lookup: CDR1 SEHNR, CDR2 FQNEAQ (reference sequence). The CDR3 sequence is 19 residues long. The CDR3 DNA sequence: TGTGCCAGCAGCTTAGACGTTAGCACCTTACCGGGGTGGGTCCATGAGCAGTTCTTC. Protein: CASSLDVSTLPGWVHEQFF.

The chain joins TRBV19 to TRBJ1-4, with D maybe TRBD1 (6 bases). V was pared by 5 bases and J by 8 bases, with 30 bases between. The germline gives CDR1 LNHDA, CDR2 SQIVND (reference sequence). CDR3 length equals 19 residues. CDR3 in amino acids: CASSPRGGTSKTMTEKLFF. For the CDR3, the DNA is TGTGCCAGTAGTCCTCGGGGGGGGACAAGTAAAACAATGACGGAAAAACTGTTTTTT.